A selection of T cell receptor beta chains follows, all from one sample in a study of T-cell memory formation after mild COVID-19. TCRdb used MiXCR to reprocess the 5' RACE reads, holding one entry per CDR3 protein. The sample carries roughly 580,000 distinct CDR3 sequences, 15% to 20% recorded once. Material: PBMCs or a T cell subset sorted from them (not recorded which). Every receptor here comes from an adult woman who had mild COVID-19 (a few samples of this study predate the infection). Cell type and time point are not known. The CDR3 runs from the conserved cysteine through the conserved F or W. A D gene is named only where the DNA matches it firmly. Clone size is shown for a subset of rows, as once, few, many or a class of expanded clone.

.,TRBV15,TRBJ2-1,.,CATSRDLSYNEQFF,TGTGCCACCAGCAGAGATCTATCCTACAATGAGCAGTTCTTC
few,TRBV20-1,TRBJ1-2,.,CSARVIRPGYTF,TGCAGTGCTAGAGTTATCAGGCCTGGCTACACCTTC
.,TRBV12-3/TRBV12-4,TRBJ2-1,.,CASSLSRVNEQFF,TGTGCCAGCAGTTTAAGCAGGGTGAATGAGCAGTTCTTC
.,TRBV20-1,TRBJ1-4,TRBD1,CSARQGASEKLFF,TGCAGTGCTCGACAGGGGGCCAGCGAAAAACTGTTTTTT
.,TRBV6-5,TRBJ1-1,.,CASSRSGDPEAFF,TGTGCCAGCAGTCGATCAGGGGACCCTGAAGCTTTCTTT
.,TRBV4-1,TRBJ2-7,.,CASEHGGEQYF,TGCGCCAGCGAACACGGGGGCGAGCAGTACTTC
.,TRBV29-1,TRBJ1-4,.,CSARKGATNEKLFF,TGCAGCGCCCGAAAGGGGGCAACTAATGAAAAACTGTTTTTT
.,TRBV19,TRBJ2-2,TRBD1,CASRSPGQGNTGELFF,TGTGCCAGTAGATCACCGGGACAGGGGAACACCGGGGAGCTGTTTTTT
few,TRBV7-9,TRBJ2-1,.,CASSPWTGANEQFF,TGTGCCAGCAGCCCGTGGACTGGCGCCAATGAGCAGTTCTTC
few,TRBV12-3/TRBV12-4,TRBJ2-3,.,CASSWGEADTQYF,TGTGCCAGCAGTTGGGGGGAGGCAGATACGCAGTATTTT
few,TRBV7-2,TRBJ2-2,.,CASSSQTPGELFF,TGTGCCAGCAGCTCACAGACCCCCGGGGAGCTGTTTTTT
few,TRBV5-5,TRBJ1-1,.,CASSFGEGSGSLNTEAFF,.
.,TRBV12-3/TRBV12-4,TRBJ1-5,.,CASSLARGFNQPQHF,TGTGCCAGCAGTTTAGCGCGTGGGTTCAATCAGCCCCAGCATTTT
.,TRBV7-9,TRBJ2-3,.,CASSLGILSTDTQYF,TGTGCCAGCAGCTTAGGGATACTAAGCACAGATACGCAGTATTTT
few,TRBV20-1,TRBJ1-2,.,CSANLNNYGYTF,TGCAGTGCTAACCTAAATAACTATGGCTACACCTTC
many,TRBV12-3/TRBV12-4,TRBJ2-3,TRBD2,CASSQAGGTDTQYF,TGTGCCAGCAGCCAAGCGGGGGGCACAGATACGCAGTATTTT
few,TRBV11-2,TRBJ2-1,TRBD2,CASSLLAGAWEQFF,TGTGCCAGCAGCTTACTAGCGGGAGCTTGGGAGCAGTTCTTC
once,TRBV7-8,TRBJ2-7,.,CASSSTADTEQYF,TGTGCCAGCTCCTCAACAGCGGACACCGAGCAGTACTTC
few,TRBV6-5,TRBJ1-1,TRBD1,CASSFLRQGTEAFF,TGTGCCAGCAGTTTCCTACGACAGGGAACTGAAGCTTTCTTT
few,TRBV12-3/TRBV12-4,TRBJ1-2,.,CASSGDNYGYTF,TGTGCCAGCAGTGGGGACAACTATGGCTACACCTTC
.,TRBV19,TRBJ2-7,.,CASSTMGQKLSYEQYF,TGTGCCAGTAGCACAATGGGGCAGAAGCTCTCCTACGAGCAGTACTTC
few,TRBV20-1,TRBJ1-5,TRBD1,CSARALRGLQPQHF,TGCAGTGCTAGAGCCTTGAGGGGGCTGCAGCCCCAGCATTTT
.,TRBV7-2,TRBJ2-2,TRBD2,CASSYKGLGATGELFF,TGTGCCAGCAGCTATAAAGGACTAGGAGCCACCGGGGAGCTGTTTTTT
.,TRBV6-5,TRBJ2-7,TRBD2,CASSYSRWEGNEQYF,TGTGCCAGCAGTTACTCGCGGTGGGAGGGTAACGAGCAGTACTTC